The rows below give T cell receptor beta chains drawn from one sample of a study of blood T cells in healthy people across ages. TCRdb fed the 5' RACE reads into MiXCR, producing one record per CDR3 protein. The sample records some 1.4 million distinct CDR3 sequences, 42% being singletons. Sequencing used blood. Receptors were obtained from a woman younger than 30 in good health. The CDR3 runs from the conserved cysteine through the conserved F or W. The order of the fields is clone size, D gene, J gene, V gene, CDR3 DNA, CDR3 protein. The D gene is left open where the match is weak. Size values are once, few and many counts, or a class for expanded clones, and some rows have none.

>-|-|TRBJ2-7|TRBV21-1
TGTGCCAGCAGCTTAAATGGGACATTCCCCTACGAGCAGTACTTC
CASSLNGTFPYEQYF
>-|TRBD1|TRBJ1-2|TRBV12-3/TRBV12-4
TGTGCCAGCGCCAGGGGGCTATCCTATGGCTACACCTTC
CASARGLSYGYTF
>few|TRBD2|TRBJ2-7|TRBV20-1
TGCAGTGCTAGTTTCCTAGCGGGGGTTACCTACGAGCAGTACTTC
CSASFLAGVTYEQYF
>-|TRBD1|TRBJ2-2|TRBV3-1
TGTGCCAGCACCTTCCAAGGGGGCGCCGGGGAGCTGTTTTTT
CASTFQGGAGELFF
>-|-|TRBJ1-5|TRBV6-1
TGTGCCAGCAGTGAAGCGCCCAGGGAGGATCAGCCCCAGCATTTT
CASSEAPREDQPQHF
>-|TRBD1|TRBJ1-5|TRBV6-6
TGTGCCAGCAGGAACGGTGGACAGGGCAATCAGCCCCAGCATTTT
CASRNGGQGNQPQHF
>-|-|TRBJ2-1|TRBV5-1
TGCGCCAGCAGCTTGGGGACAGCCCAAGAGACCCAGTTCTTC
CASSLGTAQETQFF
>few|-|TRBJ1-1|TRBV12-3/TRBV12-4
TGTGCCAGCAGTTTCGGGCCTTATGAAGCTTTCTTT
CASSFGPYEAFF
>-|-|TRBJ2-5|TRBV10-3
TGTGCCATCAGTGAGTCGGGGTCGGGGGAGACCCAGTACTTC
CAISESGSGETQYF
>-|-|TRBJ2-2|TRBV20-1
TGCAGTGCTAGTGGTGGGAACACGAAAACCGGGGAGCTGTTTTTT
CSASGGNTKTGELFF
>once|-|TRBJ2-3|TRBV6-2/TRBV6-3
TGTGCCAGCAGTTACTCCACAGGCCCCGGGACACCTAGCACAGATACGCAGTATTTT
CASSYSTGPGTPSTDTQYF
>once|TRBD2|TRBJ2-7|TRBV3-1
TGTGCCAGCAGCCAAGTTGGGACTAGCGCCTGGGGCGAGCAGTACTTC
CASSQVGTSAWGEQYF
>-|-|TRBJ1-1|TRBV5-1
TGCGCCAGCAGACCCCAGGGGTCGGGCACTGAAGCTTTCTTT
CASRPQGSGTEAFF
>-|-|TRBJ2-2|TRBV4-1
TGCGCCAGCAGCCAACCCCAACTAGGGGTGCCTAACACCGGGGAGCTGTTTTTT
CASSQPQLGVPNTGELFF
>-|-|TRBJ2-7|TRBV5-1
TGCGCCAGCAGCTTCGGGAGTGGGGGTTCCTACGAGCAGTACTTC
CASSFGSGGSYEQYF
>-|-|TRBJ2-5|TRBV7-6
TGTGCCAGCAGCTTAGAAACAGGGTTCCAAGAGACCCAGTACTTC
CASSLETGFQETQYF
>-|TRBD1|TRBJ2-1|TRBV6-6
TGTGCCAGCAGTTACTCAGGGGACAGGCGCGTCAATGAGCAGTTCTTC
CASSYSGDRRVNEQFF
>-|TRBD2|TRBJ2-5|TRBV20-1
TGCAGTGCTAACCGGGACTCGAGTGGGGGGGAGCAGTACTTC
CSANRDSSGGEQYF
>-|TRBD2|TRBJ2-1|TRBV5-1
TGCGCCAGCTCCCCGCGGGGGAGCGCCTACAATGAGCAGTTCTTC
CASSPRGSAYNEQFF
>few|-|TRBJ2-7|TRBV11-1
TGTGCCAGCAGCCTGACCGGCAGGGTGAACTACGAGCAGTACTTC
CASSLTGRVNYEQYF
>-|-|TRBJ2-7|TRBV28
TGTGCCAGCAGCCCGTACAGCCTCCTGGCGAACGAGCAGTACTTC
CASSPYSLLANEQYF
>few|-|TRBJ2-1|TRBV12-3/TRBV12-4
TGTGCCAGCAGCCCAGGGACGGTGTTGGGTGAGCAGTTCTTC
CASSPGTVLGEQFF
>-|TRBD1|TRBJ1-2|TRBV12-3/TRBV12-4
TGTGCCAGCAGCCCCAGGACAGGTCCCTCAGGGGGCTACACCTTC
CASSPRTGPSGGYTF
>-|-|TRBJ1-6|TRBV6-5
TGTGCCAGCAGTCTGGGGACTCGATCACCCCTCCACTTT
CASSLGTRSPLHF
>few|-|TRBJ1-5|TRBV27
TGTGCCAGCAGCCAACAGGGTCCCAAGAATCCCCAGCATTTT
CASSQQGPKNPQHF
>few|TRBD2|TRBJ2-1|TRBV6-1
TGTGCCAGCAAGGGACTAGCGGTAATCAGCTATAATGAGCAGTTCTTC
CASKGLAVISYNEQFF
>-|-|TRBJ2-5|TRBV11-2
TGTGCCATCCACCACGGGGGTGGGGAGACCCAGTACTTC
CAIHHGGGETQYF
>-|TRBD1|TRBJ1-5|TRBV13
TGTGCCAGCAGCTCGACCAGACAGGGTGGCAATCAGCCCCAGCATTTT
CASSSTRQGGNQPQHF